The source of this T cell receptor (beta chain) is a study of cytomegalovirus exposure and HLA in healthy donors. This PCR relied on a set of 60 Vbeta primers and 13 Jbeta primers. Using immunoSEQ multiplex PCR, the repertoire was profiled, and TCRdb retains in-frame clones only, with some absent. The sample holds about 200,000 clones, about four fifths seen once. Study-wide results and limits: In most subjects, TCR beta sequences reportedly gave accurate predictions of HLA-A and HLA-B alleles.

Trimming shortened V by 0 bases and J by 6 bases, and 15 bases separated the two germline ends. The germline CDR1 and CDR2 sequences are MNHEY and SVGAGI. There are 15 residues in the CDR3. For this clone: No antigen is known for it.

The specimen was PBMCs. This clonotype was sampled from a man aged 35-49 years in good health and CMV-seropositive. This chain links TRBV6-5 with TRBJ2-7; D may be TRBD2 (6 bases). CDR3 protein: CASSYSGGTGLEQYF. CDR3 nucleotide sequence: TGTGCCAGCAGTTACTCGGGCGGGACCGGACTCGAGCAGTACTTC.